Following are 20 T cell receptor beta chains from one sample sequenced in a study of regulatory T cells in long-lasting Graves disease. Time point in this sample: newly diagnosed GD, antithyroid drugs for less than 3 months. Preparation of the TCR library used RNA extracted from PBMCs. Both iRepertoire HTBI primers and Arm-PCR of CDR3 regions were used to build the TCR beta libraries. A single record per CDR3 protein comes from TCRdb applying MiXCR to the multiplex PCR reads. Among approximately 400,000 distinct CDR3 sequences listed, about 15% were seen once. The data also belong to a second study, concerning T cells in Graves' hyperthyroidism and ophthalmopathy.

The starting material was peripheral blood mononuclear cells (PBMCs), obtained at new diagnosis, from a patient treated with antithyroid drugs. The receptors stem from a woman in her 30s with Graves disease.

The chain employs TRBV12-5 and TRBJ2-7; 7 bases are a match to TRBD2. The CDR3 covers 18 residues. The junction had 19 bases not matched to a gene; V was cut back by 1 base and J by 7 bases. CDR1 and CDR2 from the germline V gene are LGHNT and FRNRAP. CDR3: CASGLGLAERESYNEQYF. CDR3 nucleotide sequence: TGTGCTAGTGGTTTGGGTCTAGCGGAGAGGGAGTCCTACAATGAGCAGTACTTC.

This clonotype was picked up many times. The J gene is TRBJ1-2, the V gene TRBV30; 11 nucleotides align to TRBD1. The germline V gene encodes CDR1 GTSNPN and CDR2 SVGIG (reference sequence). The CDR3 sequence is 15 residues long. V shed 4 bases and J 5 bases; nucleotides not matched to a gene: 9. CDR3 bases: TGTGCCTGGATAAGGACAGGGGGCGCGACGTATGGCTACACCTTC. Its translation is CAWIRTGGATYGYTF.

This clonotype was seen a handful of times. The CDR3 region is CAISGSSGSKDTQYF. For the CDR3, the DNA is TGTGCCATCAGCGGTTCTAGCGGGAGTAAGGATACGCAGTATTTT. The V gene is TRBV10-3, the J gene TRBJ2-3; 10 bases map to TRBD2. The junction had 9 bases not matched to a gene; V was cut back by 6 bases and J by 6 bases. The CDR3 is 15 amino acids. Germline CDR1 reads ENHRY; CDR2 reads SYGVKD.

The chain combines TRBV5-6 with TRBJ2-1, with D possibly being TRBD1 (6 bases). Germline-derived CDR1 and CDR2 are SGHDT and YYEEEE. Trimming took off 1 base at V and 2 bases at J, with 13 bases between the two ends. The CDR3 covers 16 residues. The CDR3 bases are TGTGCCAGCAGCTTGTCCCAGGGGTATCCCTACAATGAGCAGTTCTTC. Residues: CASSLSQGYPYNEQFF.

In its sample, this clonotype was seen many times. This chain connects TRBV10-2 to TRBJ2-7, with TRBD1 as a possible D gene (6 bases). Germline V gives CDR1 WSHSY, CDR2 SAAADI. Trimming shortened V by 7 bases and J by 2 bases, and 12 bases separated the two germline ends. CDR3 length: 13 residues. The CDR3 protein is CASNRDIAYEQYF. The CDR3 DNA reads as TGCGCCAGCAATCGGGACATAGCCTACGAGCAGTACTTC.

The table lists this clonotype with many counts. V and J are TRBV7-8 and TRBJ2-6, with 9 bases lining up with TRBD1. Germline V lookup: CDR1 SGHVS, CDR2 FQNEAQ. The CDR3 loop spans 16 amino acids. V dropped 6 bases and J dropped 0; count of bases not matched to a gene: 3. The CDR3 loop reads CASRRTGVSGANVLTF. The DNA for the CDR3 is TGTGCCAGCAGGCGGACAGGGGTCTCTGGGGCCAACGTCCTGACTTTC.

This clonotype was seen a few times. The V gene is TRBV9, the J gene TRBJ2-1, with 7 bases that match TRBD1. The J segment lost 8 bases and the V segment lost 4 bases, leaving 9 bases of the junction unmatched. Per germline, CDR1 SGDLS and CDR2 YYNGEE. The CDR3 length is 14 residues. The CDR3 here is CASSTRQGEHEQFF. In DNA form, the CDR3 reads TGTGCCAGCAGCACGAGACAGGGCGAGCATGAGCAGTTCTTC.

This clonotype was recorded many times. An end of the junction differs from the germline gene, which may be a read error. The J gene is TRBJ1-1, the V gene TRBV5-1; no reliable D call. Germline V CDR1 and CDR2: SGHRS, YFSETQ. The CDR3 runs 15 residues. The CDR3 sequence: CASSLGGGMNTEAFF. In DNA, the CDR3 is TGTGCCAGCAGCCTTGGAGGAGGCATGAACACTGAAGCTTTCTTT.

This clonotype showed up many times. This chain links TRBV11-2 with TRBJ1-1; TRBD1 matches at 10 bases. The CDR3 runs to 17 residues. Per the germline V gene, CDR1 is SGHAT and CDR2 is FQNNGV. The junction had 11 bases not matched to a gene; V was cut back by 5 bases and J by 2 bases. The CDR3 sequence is CASSPRRQGARNTEAFF. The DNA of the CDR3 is TGTGCCAGCAGCCCCCGAAGACAGGGGGCACGAAACACTGAAGCTTTCTTT.

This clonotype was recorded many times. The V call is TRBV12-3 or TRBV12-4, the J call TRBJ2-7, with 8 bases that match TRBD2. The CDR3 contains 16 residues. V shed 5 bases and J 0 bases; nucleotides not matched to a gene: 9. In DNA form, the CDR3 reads TGTGCCAGCAGTCTAGGGTTAGCGGGATCCTCCTACGAGCAGTACTTC. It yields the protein CASSLGLAGSSYEQYF.

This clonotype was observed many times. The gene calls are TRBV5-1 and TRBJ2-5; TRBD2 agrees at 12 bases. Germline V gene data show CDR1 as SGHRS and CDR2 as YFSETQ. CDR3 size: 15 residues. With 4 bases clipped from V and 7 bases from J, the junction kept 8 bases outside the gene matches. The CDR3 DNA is TGCGCCAGCAGCCTGACTAGCGGGAGCGTCGGGACCCAGTACTTC. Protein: CASSLTSGSVGTQYF.

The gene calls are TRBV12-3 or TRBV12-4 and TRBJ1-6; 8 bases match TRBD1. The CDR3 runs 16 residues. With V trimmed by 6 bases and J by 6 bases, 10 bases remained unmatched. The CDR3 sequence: CASSITGGDLNSPLHF. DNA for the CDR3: TGTGCCAGCAGCATCACAGGGGGTGACCTTAATTCACCCCTCCACTTT.

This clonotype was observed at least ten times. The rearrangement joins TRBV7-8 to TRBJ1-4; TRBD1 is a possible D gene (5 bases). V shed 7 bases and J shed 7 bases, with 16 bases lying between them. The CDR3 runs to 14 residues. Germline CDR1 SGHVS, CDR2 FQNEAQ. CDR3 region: CASTRDSYSEKLFF. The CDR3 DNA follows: TGTGCCAGCACCCGAGACAGCTACAGTGAAAAACTGTTTTTT.

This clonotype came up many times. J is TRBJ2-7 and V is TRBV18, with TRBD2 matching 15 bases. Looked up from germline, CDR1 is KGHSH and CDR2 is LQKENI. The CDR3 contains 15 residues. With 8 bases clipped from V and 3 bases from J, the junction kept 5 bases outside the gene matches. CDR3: CASTGLAGGGYEQYF. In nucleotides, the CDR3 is TGTGCCAGCACGGGACTAGCGGGAGGTGGCTACGAGCAGTACTTC.

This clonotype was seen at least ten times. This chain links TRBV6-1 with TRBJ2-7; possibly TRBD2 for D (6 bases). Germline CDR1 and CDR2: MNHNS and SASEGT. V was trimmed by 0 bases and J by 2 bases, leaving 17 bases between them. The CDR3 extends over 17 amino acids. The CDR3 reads CASSEAMGLLFPYEQYF. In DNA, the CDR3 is TGTGCCAGCAGTGAAGCGATGGGACTCCTTTTTCCCTACGAGCAGTACTTC.

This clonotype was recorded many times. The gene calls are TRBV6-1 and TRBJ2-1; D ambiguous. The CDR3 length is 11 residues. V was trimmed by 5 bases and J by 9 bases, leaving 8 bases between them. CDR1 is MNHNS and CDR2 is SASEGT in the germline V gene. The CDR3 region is CASSPYGEQFF. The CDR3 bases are TGTGCCAGCAGTCCCTACGGTGAGCAGTTCTTC.

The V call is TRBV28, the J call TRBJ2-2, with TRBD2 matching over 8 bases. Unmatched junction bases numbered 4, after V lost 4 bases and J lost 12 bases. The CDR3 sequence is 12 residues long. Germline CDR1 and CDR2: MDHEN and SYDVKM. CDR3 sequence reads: CASSSRGGKLFF. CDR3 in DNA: TGTGCCAGCAGTTCCCGCGGGGGGAAGCTGTTTTTT.

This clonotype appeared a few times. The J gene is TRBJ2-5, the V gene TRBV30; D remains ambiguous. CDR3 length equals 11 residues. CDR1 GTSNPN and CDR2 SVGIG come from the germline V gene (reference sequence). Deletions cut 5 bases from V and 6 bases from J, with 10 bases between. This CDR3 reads CAWLTVKTQYF. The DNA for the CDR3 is TGTGCCTGGCTCACGGTGAAGACCCAGTACTTC.

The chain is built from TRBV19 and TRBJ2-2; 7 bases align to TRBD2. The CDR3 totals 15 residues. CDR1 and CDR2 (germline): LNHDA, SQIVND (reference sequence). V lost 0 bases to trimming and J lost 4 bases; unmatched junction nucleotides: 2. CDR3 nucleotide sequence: TGTGCCAGTAGTATAGAAGCGGGAAGCACCGGGGAGCTGTTTTTT. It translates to CASSIEAGSTGELFF.

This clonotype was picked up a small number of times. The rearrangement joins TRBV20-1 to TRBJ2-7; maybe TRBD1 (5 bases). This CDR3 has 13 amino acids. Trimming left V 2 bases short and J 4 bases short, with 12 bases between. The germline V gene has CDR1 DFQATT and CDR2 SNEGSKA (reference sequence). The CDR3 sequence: CSARQGSKYEQYF. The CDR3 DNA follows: TGCAGTGCTAGACAGGGTTCAAAATACGAGCAGTACTTC.